Sequencing of this T cell receptor (beta chain) was carried out in a study of blood T cell repertoires in COVID-19. Overall study: From T cells, B-cell-depleted T cells, or PBMCs came the material, which was cDNA or gDNA.

This CDR3 is built from 16 residues. The V end lost 1 base, the J end lost 0 bases, and 9 bases lay between the germline ends. Germline CDR1 reads SGHAT; CDR2 reads FQNNGV. Profiled with immunoSEQ multiplex PCR; TCRdb holds only in-frame clones, not every one. The data hold fewer than 350,000 clones, with approximately 91% observed a single time. Participants reported their clinical history, and cohort assignment relied on those reports. This rearrangement joins TRBV11-2 to TRBJ2-2; TRBD1 is a possible D gene (6 bases). The sequencing input was PBMCs or T cells enriched from blood (not recorded which). The sequence was obtained from a middle-aged woman with acute COVID-19. CDR3 loop: CASSLVRQANTGELFF. The CDR3 DNA reads TGTGCCAGCAGCTTAGTTCGACAGGCGAACACCGGGGAGCTGTTTTTT. The whole variable domain, remainder taken from reference TRBV11-2 and TRBJ2-2, is EAGVAQSPRYKIIEKRQSVAFWCNPISGHATLYWYQQILGQGPKLLIQFQNNGVVDDSQLPKDRFSAERLKGVDSTLKIQPAKLEDSAVYLCASSLVRQANTGELFFGEGSRLTVL.